Presented here are 4 T cell receptor beta chains from one specimen sequenced in a study of OX40 agonist ivuxolimab in advanced cancers. Sequencing used immunoSEQ multiplex PCR; TCRdb keeps in-frame clones, though not all of them. The table shows tens of thousands of clones, with roughly 90% occurring only once. The specimen comprised CD4+ or CD8+ T cells sorted from blood, sampled in a trial of the OX40 agonist ivuxolimab. Receptor source: an adult with an advanced solid tumor such as melanoma, head and neck, liver or kidney cancer.

Concerning this clone itself: Other DNA sequences from this sample encode an identical CDR3 as well. The chain uses TRBV28 and TRBJ2-1; no clear D gene. The germline CDR1 and CDR2 sequences are MDHEN and SYDVKM. The CDR3 runs to 14 residues. Trimming pared 9 bases from V and 4 bases from J, leaving 16 bases between. The CDR3 sequence is CASLTTKSYNEQFF. The CDR3 region has the DNA TGTGCCAGTTTAACTACCAAGTCTTACAATGAGCAGTTCTTC.

This chain joins TRBV5-1 and TRBJ2-7, with 8 bases aligning to TRBD1. Losses at the gene ends were 4 bases for V and 9 bases for J; bases not matched to a gene: 15. The germline CDR1 and CDR2 sequences are SGHRS and YFSETQ. This CDR3 has 15 residues. The DNA of the CDR3 is TGCGCCAGCAGCCTGCAGGACATGGACAGGGAGGCGCAGTACTTC. Translation gives CASSLQDMDREAQYF. Supplemented by reference TRBV5-1 and TRBJ2-7, the full variable domain reads KAGVTQTPRYLIKTRGQQVTLSCSPISGHRSVSWYQQTPGQGLQFLFEYFSETQRNKGNFPGRFSGRQFSNSRSEMNVSTLELGDSALYLCASSLQDMDREAQYFGPGTRLTVT.

On this clone itself: Within the sample, other DNA sequences also encode this same CDR3. The CDR3 is CASSPRTGNTEAFF. CDR3 bases: TGTGCCAGTAGTCCCCGGACGGGCAACACTGAAGCTTTCTTT. The gene calls are TRBV19 and TRBJ1-1; D remains unclear. The CDR3 extends over 14 amino acids. With 5 bases removed from V and 2 bases from J, the gap between germline ends came to 12 bases. Germline CDR1 and CDR2: LNHDA and SQIVND (reference sequence).

The chain couples TRBV19 to TRBJ2-5; D possibly corresponds to TRBD1 (6 bases). The CDR3 length is 16 residues. The germline V gene encodes CDR1 LNHDA and CDR2 SQIVND (reference sequence). V gave up 5 bases and J gave up 0 bases, with 16 bases separating them. Written as DNA, the CDR3 is TGTGCCAGTAGTGCGCTCAGGGGCACGAACCAAGAGACCCAGTACTTC. It specifies CASSALRGTNQETQYF.